A selection of T cell receptor beta chains follows, all from one sample in a study of early T cells in non-severe SARS-CoV-2 infection. Via MiXCR, TCRdb re-called the 5' RACE reads, giving one row per CDR3 protein. Of tens of thousands of distinct CDR3 sequences in the sample, 7% to 8% were seen once. Source material: whole blood. Source of these receptors: an adult who was a healthcare worker with PCR-confirmed SARS-CoV-2 infection or an uninfected control (not recorded which). Both conserved end residues are part of each CDR3. Each record gives: CDR3 DNA, CDR3 protein, V gene, J gene, clone size, D gene. The D gene is left open where the match is weak. Not all rows give a size; the values are once, few, many and, for expanded clones, a class.

CDR3 DNA: TGCAGCGTTGGAGGTGGGAGCGGGAGCACAGATACGCAGTATTTT
CDR3 protein: CSVGGGSGSTDTQYF
V gene: TRBV29-1
J gene: TRBJ2-3
clone size: many
D gene: -

CDR3 DNA: TGCAGTGCTAACCCCCGGGGTGAGAGCTCCTACGAGCAGTACTTC
CDR3 protein: CSANPRGESSYEQYF
V gene: TRBV20-1
J gene: TRBJ2-7
clone size: -
D gene: -

CDR3 DNA: TGTGCCAGTAGTCGCGGGGGAGGGTTTGACAATGAGCAGTTCTTC
CDR3 protein: CASSRGGGFDNEQFF
V gene: TRBV19
J gene: TRBJ2-1
clone size: -
D gene: TRBD2

CDR3 DNA: TGTGCCAGCAGCCCGGGACTAGCGGGAGGCCGTAGTGATACGCAGTATTTT
CDR3 protein: CASSPGLAGGRSDTQYF
V gene: TRBV7-9
J gene: TRBJ2-3
clone size: few
D gene: TRBD2

CDR3 DNA: TGCGCCAGCAGCTCCCAAGGGTTTGGTAATGAGCAGTTCTTC
CDR3 protein: CASSSQGFGNEQFF
V gene: TRBV5-1
J gene: TRBJ2-1
clone size: many
D gene: -

CDR3 DNA: TGCGCCAGCTGGGGCGCAAGGAATGAGCAGTTCTTC
CDR3 protein: CASWGARNEQFF
V gene: TRBV5-1
J gene: TRBJ2-1
clone size: -
D gene: -

CDR3 DNA: TGTGCCAGCAGTTTGGTCGGGGGTGGCGAAAAACTGTTTTTT
CDR3 protein: CASSLVGGGEKLFF
V gene: TRBV28
J gene: TRBJ1-4
clone size: many
D gene: -

CDR3 DNA: TGCAGCGTTGCTGGGGACTCAAGAGATTACAATGAGCAGTTCTTC
CDR3 protein: CSVAGDSRDYNEQFF
V gene: TRBV29-1
J gene: TRBJ2-1
clone size: -
D gene: -

CDR3 DNA: TGCGCCAGCTCCTCCGATGCAGGCCAATCCTCTGGAAACACCATATATTTT
CDR3 protein: CASSSDAGQSSGNTIYF
V gene: TRBV4-1
J gene: TRBJ1-3
clone size: many
D gene: -

CDR3 DNA: TGTGCCAGCAGTTTCGTACTTTACAATGAGCAGTTCTTC
CDR3 protein: CASSFVLYNEQFF
V gene: TRBV28
J gene: TRBJ2-1
clone size: few
D gene: -

CDR3 DNA: TGTGCCAGCAGCCCCGCCGGTCCTGAGCAGTTCTTC
CDR3 protein: CASSPAGPEQFF
V gene: TRBV11-3
J gene: TRBJ2-1
clone size: many
D gene: -

CDR3 DNA: TGTGCCAGCAGTAGTCAGGTCAGCTCCTACAATGAGCAGTTCTTC
CDR3 protein: CASSSQVSSYNEQFF
V gene: TRBV2
J gene: TRBJ2-1
clone size: many
D gene: -

CDR3 DNA: TGTGCCAGCAGCTCTGACGCCTCGAACACCGGGGAGCTGTTTTTT
CDR3 protein: CASSSDASNTGELFF
V gene: TRBV11-1
J gene: TRBJ2-2
clone size: few
D gene: -

CDR3 DNA: TGTGCCAGCATTATCGGCTACACCTTC
CDR3 protein: CASIIGYTF
V gene: TRBV27
J gene: TRBJ1-2
clone size: many
D gene: -

CDR3 DNA: TGTGCCAGCAGCTTAATCCGGACAGGGAGTAACTATGGCTACACCTTC
CDR3 protein: CASSLIRTGSNYGYTF
V gene: TRBV7-9
J gene: TRBJ1-2
clone size: -
D gene: TRBD1

CDR3 DNA: TGTGCCAGCAGCGTAACCGGGACAGGGAACCTCTATGGCTACACCTTC
CDR3 protein: CASSVTGTGNLYGYTF
V gene: TRBV2
J gene: TRBJ1-2
clone size: -
D gene: TRBD1

CDR3 DNA: TGTGCCAGCAGTTCCGGGACAGCGAGGGATTCACCCCTCCACTTT
CDR3 protein: CASSSGTARDSPLHF
V gene: TRBV2
J gene: TRBJ1-6
clone size: -
D gene: TRBD1

CDR3 DNA: TGTGCCAGCAGCCAAGGAAGAGGGGAGGTTAACATTCAGTACTTC
CDR3 protein: CASSQGRGEVNIQYF
V gene: TRBV14
J gene: TRBJ2-4
clone size: -
D gene: -

CDR3 DNA: TGCGCCAGCAGCTTGACAGGGGACACTGAAGCTTTCTTT
CDR3 protein: CASSLTGDTEAFF
V gene: TRBV5-1
J gene: TRBJ1-1
clone size: many
D gene: TRBD1

CDR3 DNA: TGTGCCAGCAGTTTAGCGGGGGGGGAGCTGTTTTTT
CDR3 protein: CASSLAGGELFF
V gene: TRBV6-5
J gene: TRBJ2-2
clone size: many
D gene: TRBD2

CDR3 DNA: TGTGCCAGTAGTATGAAAGACCCCAATCAGCCCCAGCATTTT
CDR3 protein: CASSMKDPNQPQHF
V gene: TRBV19
J gene: TRBJ1-5
clone size: -
D gene: -

CDR3 DNA: TGTGCCAGCAGCTTGTTGACTGAGTGGAGCTACAATGAGCAGTTCTTC
CDR3 protein: CASSLLTEWSYNEQFF
V gene: TRBV5-5
J gene: TRBJ2-1
clone size: many
D gene: -

CDR3 DNA: TGCAGCGTTGGACACGGATTCAATCAGCCCCAGCATTTT
CDR3 protein: CSVGHGFNQPQHF
V gene: TRBV29-1
J gene: TRBJ1-5
clone size: many
D gene: -

CDR3 DNA: TGTGCCAGCAGCCACGGACACGTGAACACTGAAGCTTTCTTT
CDR3 protein: CASSHGHVNTEAFF
V gene: TRBV9
J gene: TRBJ1-1
clone size: few
D gene: -

CDR3 DNA: TGTGCCTGGAGTGTACTCAGCAATCAGCCCCAGCATTTT
CDR3 protein: CAWSVLSNQPQHF
V gene: TRBV30
J gene: TRBJ1-5
clone size: -
D gene: -

CDR3 DNA: TGTGCCAGCAGTTCATCGGGGGCGGGCACCGGGGAGCTGTTTTTT
CDR3 protein: CASSSSGAGTGELFF
V gene: TRBV28
J gene: TRBJ2-2
clone size: few
D gene: -

CDR3 DNA: TGCAGCGTTGCAGGGGGCGCGAAGGAAGCTTTCTTT
CDR3 protein: CSVAGGAKEAFF
V gene: TRBV29-1
J gene: TRBJ1-1
clone size: few
D gene: TRBD1

CDR3 DNA: TGTGCCAGCTCGCGGGGGAGGGTAGAGACCCAGTACTTC
CDR3 protein: CASSRGRVETQYF
V gene: TRBV6-2/TRBV6-3
J gene: TRBJ2-5
clone size: -
D gene: TRBD2

CDR3 DNA: TGTGCCAGCAGCTTAGTGCAAAGAGGGTCCTCCACCTACGAGCAGTACTTC
CDR3 protein: CASSLVQRGSSTYEQYF
V gene: TRBV7-9
J gene: TRBJ2-7
clone size: few
D gene: -

CDR3 DNA: TGTGCCAGTCGAAGATCCCGGGGTCCGGCCGAAAAACTGTTTTTT
CDR3 protein: CASRRSRGPAEKLFF
V gene: TRBV21-1
J gene: TRBJ1-4
clone size: -
D gene: -

CDR3 DNA: TGTGCCAGCAGCTTGCTCCTAGCGGGAGTGGCAGAGACCCAGTACTTC
CDR3 protein: CASSLLLAGVAETQYF
V gene: TRBV5-4
J gene: TRBJ2-5
clone size: many
D gene: TRBD2

CDR3 DNA: TGTGCCAGCAGCTTAACTAGGACGTCCCCGGTGAACACCGGGGAGCTGTTTTTT
CDR3 protein: CASSLTRTSPVNTGELFF
V gene: TRBV11-2
J gene: TRBJ2-2
clone size: -
D gene: -

CDR3 DNA: TGTGCCAGCAGCCAGGTGGGAGCGGATGAGCAGTTCTTC
CDR3 protein: CASSQVGADEQFF
V gene: TRBV14
J gene: TRBJ2-1
clone size: many
D gene: -

CDR3 DNA: TGTGCCAGCAGTTTACTTCAAGGAAGCTATGGCTACACCTTC
CDR3 protein: CASSLLQGSYGYTF
V gene: TRBV28
J gene: TRBJ1-2
clone size: many
D gene: -

CDR3 DNA: TGTGCCGGAATATCCTGGGACAGCCTCAGGGCGAAAGAGACCCAGTACTTC
CDR3 protein: CAGISWDSLRAKETQYF
V gene: TRBV2
J gene: TRBJ2-5
clone size: many
D gene: TRBD1

CDR3 DNA: TGCAGTGCTAGACAGGGGAACACTGAAGCTTTCTTT
CDR3 protein: CSARQGNTEAFF
V gene: TRBV20-1
J gene: TRBJ1-1
clone size: many
D gene: -

CDR3 DNA: TGTGCCAGCAGTTACGAGAGTAGCGGGAGTGAGACCCAGTACTTC
CDR3 protein: CASSYESSGSETQYF
V gene: TRBV6-2/TRBV6-3
J gene: TRBJ2-5
clone size: many
D gene: TRBD2

CDR3 DNA: TGTGCCAGCAGCTTAGACAGGCGCTACCCCTACGAGCAGTACTTC
CDR3 protein: CASSLDRRYPYEQYF
V gene: TRBV7-8
J gene: TRBJ2-7
clone size: -
D gene: -

CDR3 DNA: TGCAGTGCTAGATCGGGCGGCTATAGCAATCAGCCCCAGCATTTT
CDR3 protein: CSARSGGYSNQPQHF
V gene: TRBV20-1
J gene: TRBJ1-5
clone size: few
D gene: -

CDR3 DNA: TGTGCCAGCAGTTTACGCACGCGGTACGAGCAGTACTTC
CDR3 protein: CASSLRTRYEQYF
V gene: TRBV28
J gene: TRBJ2-7
clone size: many
D gene: -

CDR3 DNA: TGTGCCAGCAGTTATGGCGGCTTTACAGATACGCAGTATTTT
CDR3 protein: CASSYGGFTDTQYF
V gene: TRBV28
J gene: TRBJ2-3
clone size: -
D gene: -

CDR3 DNA: TGCGCCAGCAGCTTGCAGGACAGCACAGATACGCAGTATTTT
CDR3 protein: CASSLQDSTDTQYF
V gene: TRBV5-1
J gene: TRBJ2-3
clone size: -
D gene: -

CDR3 DNA: TGCAGTGCTCCCGTCAGGGTCCTGCGGGGGGAGCAGTTCTTC
CDR3 protein: CSAPVRVLRGEQFF
V gene: TRBV20-1
J gene: TRBJ2-1
clone size: -
D gene: TRBD2

CDR3 DNA: TGTGCCAGCAGAAAAACCGGGACTAGCTTCTACGAGCAGTACTTC
CDR3 protein: CASRKTGTSFYEQYF
V gene: TRBV5-6
J gene: TRBJ2-7
clone size: many
D gene: TRBD2

CDR3 DNA: TGTGCCAGCAACTCGGGAGGGCCGAGCAATCAGCCCCAGCATTTT
CDR3 protein: CASNSGGPSNQPQHF
V gene: TRBV28
J gene: TRBJ1-5
clone size: many
D gene: -

CDR3 DNA: TGCGCCAGCAGCCTTGCCGGGACAGTGAGATATGGCTACACCTTC
CDR3 protein: CASSLAGTVRYGYTF
V gene: TRBV4-1
J gene: TRBJ1-2
clone size: -
D gene: TRBD1

CDR3 DNA: TGTGCCAGCCTGGTCGGGAGGGCCAGGGGTGAGCAGTTCTTC
CDR3 protein: CASLVGRARGEQFF
V gene: TRBV6-1
J gene: TRBJ2-1
clone size: -
D gene: TRBD2

CDR3 DNA: TGTGCCAGCTCCGGGACAAACTACAATGAGCAGTTCTTC
CDR3 protein: CASSGTNYNEQFF
V gene: TRBV28
J gene: TRBJ2-1
clone size: few
D gene: -

CDR3 DNA: TGCGCCAGCAGTTTCGACCGTCCCTCTCCACTCTCTGGGGCCAACGTCCTGACTTTC
CDR3 protein: CASSFDRPSPLSGANVLTF
V gene: TRBV4-1
J gene: TRBJ2-6
clone size: -
D gene: -

CDR3 DNA: TGTGCCAGCAGCCATCCGACTAGCGGGAGAGAAGAGACCCAGTACTTC
CDR3 protein: CASSHPTSGREETQYF
V gene: TRBV6-2/TRBV6-3
J gene: TRBJ2-5
clone size: -
D gene: TRBD2

CDR3 DNA: TGTGCCAGCGAGGCCGGGACTAGTCTCAATGAGCAGTTCTTC
CDR3 protein: CASEAGTSLNEQFF
V gene: TRBV27
J gene: TRBJ2-1
clone size: many
D gene: TRBD2

CDR3 DNA: TGTGCCAGCGTAGTGGGAGAGACCTCCTACGAGCAGTACTTC
CDR3 protein: CASVVGETSYEQYF
V gene: TRBV7-8
J gene: TRBJ2-7
clone size: many
D gene: -

CDR3 DNA: TGTGCCAGCAGTACTTCCTTCGGGCGTCCTGGCTATGGCTACACCTTC
CDR3 protein: CASSTSFGRPGYGYTF
V gene: TRBV28
J gene: TRBJ1-2
clone size: many
D gene: -

CDR3 DNA: TGTGCCAGCTCGCCAAGCCCGGGTTTCGAGCAGTACTTC
CDR3 protein: CASSPSPGFEQYF
V gene: TRBV18
J gene: TRBJ2-7
clone size: few
D gene: -

CDR3 DNA: TGTGCCAGCAGCCCCGACCGTACGCAGTATTTT
CDR3 protein: CASSPDRTQYF
V gene: TRBV7-9
J gene: TRBJ2-3
clone size: few
D gene: -